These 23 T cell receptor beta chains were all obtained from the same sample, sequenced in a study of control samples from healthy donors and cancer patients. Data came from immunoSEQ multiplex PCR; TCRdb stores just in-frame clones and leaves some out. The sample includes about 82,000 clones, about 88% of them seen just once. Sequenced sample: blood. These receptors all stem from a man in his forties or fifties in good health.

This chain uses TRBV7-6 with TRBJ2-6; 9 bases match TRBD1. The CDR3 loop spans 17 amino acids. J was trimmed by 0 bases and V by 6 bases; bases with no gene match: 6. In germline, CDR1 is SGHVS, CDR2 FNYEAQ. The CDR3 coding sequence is TGTGCCAGCAGGTTAACAGGGGGCCTCTCTGGGGCCAACGTCCTGACTTTC. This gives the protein CASRLTGGLSGANVLTF.

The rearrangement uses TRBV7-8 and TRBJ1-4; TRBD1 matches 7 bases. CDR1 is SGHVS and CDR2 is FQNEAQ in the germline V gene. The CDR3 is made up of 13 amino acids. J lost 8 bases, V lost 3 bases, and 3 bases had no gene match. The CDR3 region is CASSFTGAEKLFF. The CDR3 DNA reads TGTGCCAGCAGCTTTACAGGGGCCGAAAAACTGTTTTTT.

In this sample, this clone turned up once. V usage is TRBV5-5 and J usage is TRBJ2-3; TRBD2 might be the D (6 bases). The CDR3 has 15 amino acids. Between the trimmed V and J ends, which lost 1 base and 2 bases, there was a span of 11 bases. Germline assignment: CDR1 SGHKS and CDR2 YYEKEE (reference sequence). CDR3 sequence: CASSLKRVTTDTQYF. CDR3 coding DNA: TGTGCCAGCAGCTTGAAGCGGGTTACCACAGATACGCAGTATTTT.

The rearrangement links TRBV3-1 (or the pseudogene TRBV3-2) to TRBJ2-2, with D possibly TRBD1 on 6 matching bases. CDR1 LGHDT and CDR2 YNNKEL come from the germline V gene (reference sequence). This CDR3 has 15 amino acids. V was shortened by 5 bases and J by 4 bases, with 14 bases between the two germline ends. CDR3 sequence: CASSVHRAGTGELFF. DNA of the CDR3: TGTGCCAGCAGCGTTCACAGGGCGGGCACCGGGGAGCTGTTTTTT.

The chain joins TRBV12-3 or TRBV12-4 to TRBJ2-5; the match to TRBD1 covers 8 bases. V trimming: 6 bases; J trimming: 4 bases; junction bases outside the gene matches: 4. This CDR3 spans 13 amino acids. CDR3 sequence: CASRTTGAETQYF. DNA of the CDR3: TGTGCCAGCAGAACGACAGGGGCAGAGACCCAGTACTTC.

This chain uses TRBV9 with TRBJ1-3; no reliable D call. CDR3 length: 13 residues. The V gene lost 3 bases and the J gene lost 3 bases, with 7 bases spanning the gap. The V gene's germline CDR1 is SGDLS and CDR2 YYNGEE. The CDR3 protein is CASSGSGGNTIYF. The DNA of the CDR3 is TGTGCCAGCAGCGGTAGTGGTGGAAACACCATATATTTT. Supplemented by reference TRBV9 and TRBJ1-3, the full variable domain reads DSGVTQTPKHLITATGQRVTLRCSPRSGDLSVYWYQQSLDQGLQFLIQYYNGEERAKGNILERFSAQQFPDLHSELNLSSLELGDSALYFCASSGSGGNTIYFGEGSWLTVV.

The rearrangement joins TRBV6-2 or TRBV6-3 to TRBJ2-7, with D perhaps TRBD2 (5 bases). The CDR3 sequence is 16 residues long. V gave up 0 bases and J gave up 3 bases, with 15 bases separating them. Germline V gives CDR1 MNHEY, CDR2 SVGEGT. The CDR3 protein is CASSYSSGSNHYEQYF. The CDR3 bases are TGTGCCAGCAGTTACTCAAGCGGATCGAACCACTACGAGCAGTACTTC.

CDR3 loop: CASPNKVGRGVAFF. CDR3 nucleotide sequence: TGTGCCAGCCCCAATAAAGTTGGGAGAGGGGTAGCTTTCTTT. This chain joins TRBV7-3 and TRBJ1-1; tentative D call: TRBD1 (5 bases). Between the trimmed V and J ends, which lost 8 bases and 10 bases, there was a span of 23 bases. Germline assignment: CDR1 SGHTA and CDR2 FQGTGA. The CDR3 contains 14 residues.

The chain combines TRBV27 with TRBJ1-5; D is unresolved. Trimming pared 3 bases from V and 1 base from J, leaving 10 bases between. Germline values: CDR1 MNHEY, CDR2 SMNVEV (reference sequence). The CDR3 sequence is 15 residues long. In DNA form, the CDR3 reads TGTGCCAGCAGTTTGGTAAGAGGGAGCAATCAGCCCCAGCATTTT. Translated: CASSLVRGSNQPQHF.

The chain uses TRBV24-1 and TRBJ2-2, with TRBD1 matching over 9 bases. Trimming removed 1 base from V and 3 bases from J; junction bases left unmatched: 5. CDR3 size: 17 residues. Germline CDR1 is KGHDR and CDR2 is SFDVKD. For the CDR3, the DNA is TGTGCCACCAGTGATTTCAAGGACAGGGGAGACACCGGGGAGCTGTTTTTT. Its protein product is CATSDFKDRGDTGELFF.

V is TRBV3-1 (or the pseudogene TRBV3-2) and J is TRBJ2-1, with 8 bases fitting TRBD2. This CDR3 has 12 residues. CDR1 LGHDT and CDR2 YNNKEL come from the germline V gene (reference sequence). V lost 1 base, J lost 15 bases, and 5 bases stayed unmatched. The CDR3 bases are TGTGCCAGCAGCCAAGGGTCCGGGAGGGGGTTCTTC. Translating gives CASSQGSGRGFF.

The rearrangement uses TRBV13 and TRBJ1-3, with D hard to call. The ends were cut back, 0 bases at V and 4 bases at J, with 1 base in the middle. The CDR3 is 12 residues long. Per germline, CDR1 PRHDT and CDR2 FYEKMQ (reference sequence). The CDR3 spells CASSLGGNTIYF. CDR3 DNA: TGTGCCAGCAGCTTAGGGGGAAACACCATATATTTT.

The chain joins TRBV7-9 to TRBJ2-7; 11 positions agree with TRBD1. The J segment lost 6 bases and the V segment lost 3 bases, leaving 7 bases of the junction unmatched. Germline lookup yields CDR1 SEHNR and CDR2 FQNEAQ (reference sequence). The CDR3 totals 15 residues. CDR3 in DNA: TGTGCCAGCAGCTTGGGGACCGGGACAGGGGGCGAGCAGTACTTC. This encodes CASSLGTGTGGEQYF.

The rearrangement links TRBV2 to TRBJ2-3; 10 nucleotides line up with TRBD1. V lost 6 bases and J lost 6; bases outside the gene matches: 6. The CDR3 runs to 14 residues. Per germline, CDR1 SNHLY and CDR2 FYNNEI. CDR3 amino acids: CASSPGDRGDTQYF. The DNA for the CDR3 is TGTGCCAGCAGCCCAGGGGACAGGGGCGATACGCAGTATTTT.

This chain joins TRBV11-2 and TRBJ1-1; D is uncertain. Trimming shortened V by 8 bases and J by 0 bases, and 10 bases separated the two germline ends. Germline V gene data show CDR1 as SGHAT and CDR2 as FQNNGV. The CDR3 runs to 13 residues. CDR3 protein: CASRSGLNTEAFF. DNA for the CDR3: TGTGCCAGCCGGTCGGGGTTGAACACTGAAGCTTTCTTT.

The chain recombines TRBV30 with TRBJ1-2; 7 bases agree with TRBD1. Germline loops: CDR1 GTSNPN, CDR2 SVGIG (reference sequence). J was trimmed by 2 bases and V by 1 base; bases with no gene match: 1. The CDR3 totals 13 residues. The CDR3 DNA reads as TGTGCCTGGAGTGGAGGGGGCAACTATGGCTACACCTTC. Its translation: CAWSGGGNYGYTF.

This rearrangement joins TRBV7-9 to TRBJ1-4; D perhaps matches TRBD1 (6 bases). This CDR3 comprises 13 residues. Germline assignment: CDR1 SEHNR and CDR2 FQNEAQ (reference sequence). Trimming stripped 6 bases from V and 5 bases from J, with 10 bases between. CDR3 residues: CASSPQGNEKLFF. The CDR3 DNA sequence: TGTGCCAGCAGTCCTCAGGGGAATGAAAAACTGTTTTTT.

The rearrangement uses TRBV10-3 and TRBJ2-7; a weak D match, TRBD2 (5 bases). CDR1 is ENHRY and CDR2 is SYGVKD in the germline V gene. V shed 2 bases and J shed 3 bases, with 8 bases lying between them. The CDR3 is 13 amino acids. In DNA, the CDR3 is TGTGCCATCAGTGAGGGGGAGTTCTACGAGCAGTACTTC. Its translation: CAISEGEFYEQYF.

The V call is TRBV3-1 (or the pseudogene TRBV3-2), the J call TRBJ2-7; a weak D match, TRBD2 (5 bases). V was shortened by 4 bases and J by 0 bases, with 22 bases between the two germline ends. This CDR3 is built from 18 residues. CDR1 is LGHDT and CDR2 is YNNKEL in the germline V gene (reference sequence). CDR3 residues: CASSLRRGYAGRSYEQYF. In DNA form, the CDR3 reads TGTGCCAGCAGCCTCCGCCGAGGTTATGCGGGCCGCTCCTACGAGCAGTACTTC.

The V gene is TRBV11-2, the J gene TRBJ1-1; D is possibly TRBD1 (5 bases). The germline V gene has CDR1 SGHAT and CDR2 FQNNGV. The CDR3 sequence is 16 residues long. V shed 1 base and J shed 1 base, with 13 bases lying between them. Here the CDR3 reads CASSLVMGVRNTEAFF. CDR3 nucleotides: TGTGCCAGCAGCTTAGTGATGGGGGTCCGGAACACTGAAGCTTTCTTT.

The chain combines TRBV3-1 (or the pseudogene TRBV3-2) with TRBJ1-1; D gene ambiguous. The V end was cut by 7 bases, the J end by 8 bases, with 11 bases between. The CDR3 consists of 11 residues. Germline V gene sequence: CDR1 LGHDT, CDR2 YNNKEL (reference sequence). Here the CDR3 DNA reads TGTGCCAGCATGGGGATGAGAGAAGCTTTCTTT. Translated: CASMGMREAFF.

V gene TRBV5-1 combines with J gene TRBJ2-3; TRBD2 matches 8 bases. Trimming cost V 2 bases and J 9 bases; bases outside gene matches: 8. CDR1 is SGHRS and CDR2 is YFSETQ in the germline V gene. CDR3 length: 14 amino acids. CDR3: CASSFTGGQETQYF. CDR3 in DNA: TGCGCCAGCAGCTTTACGGGGGGGCAAGAAACGCAGTATTTT. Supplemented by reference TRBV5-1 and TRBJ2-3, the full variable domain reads KAGVTQTPRYLIKTRGQQVTLSCSPISGHRSVSWYQQTPGQGLQFLFEYFSETQRNKGNFPGRFSGRQFSNSRSEMNVSTLELGDSALYLCASSFTGGQETQYFGPGTRLTVL.

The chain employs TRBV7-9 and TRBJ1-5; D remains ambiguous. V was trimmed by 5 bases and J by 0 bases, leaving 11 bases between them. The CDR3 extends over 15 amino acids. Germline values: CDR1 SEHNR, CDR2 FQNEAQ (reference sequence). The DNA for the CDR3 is TGTGCCAGCAGCGAGGGTCAATATAGCAATCAGCCCCAGCATTTT. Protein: CASSEGQYSNQPQHF.